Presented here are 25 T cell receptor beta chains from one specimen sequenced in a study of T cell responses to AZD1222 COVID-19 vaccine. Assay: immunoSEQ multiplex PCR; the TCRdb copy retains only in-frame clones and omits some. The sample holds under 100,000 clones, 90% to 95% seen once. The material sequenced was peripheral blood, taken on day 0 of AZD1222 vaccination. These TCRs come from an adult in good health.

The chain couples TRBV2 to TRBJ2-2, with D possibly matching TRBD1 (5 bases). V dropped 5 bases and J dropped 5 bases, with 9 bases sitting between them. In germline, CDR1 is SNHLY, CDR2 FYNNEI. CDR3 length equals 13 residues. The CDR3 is CASSYSGTGELFF. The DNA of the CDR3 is TGTGCCAGCAGTTATTCAGGGACCGGGGAGCTGTTTTTT. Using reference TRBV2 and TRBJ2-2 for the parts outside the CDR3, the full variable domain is EPEVTQTPSHQVTQMGQEVILRCVPISNHLYFYWYRQILGQKVEFLVSFYNNEISEKSEIFDDQFSVERPDGSNFTLKIRSTKLEDSAMYFCASSYSGTGELFFGEGSRLTVL.

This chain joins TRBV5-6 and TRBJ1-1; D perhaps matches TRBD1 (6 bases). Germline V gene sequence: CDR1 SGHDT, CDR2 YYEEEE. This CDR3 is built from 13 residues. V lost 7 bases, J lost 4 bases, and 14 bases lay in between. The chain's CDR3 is CASLTGGITEAFF. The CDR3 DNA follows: TGTGCCAGCCTGACAGGAGGAATCACTGAAGCTTTCTTT. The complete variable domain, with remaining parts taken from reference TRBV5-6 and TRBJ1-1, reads DAGVTQSPTHLIKTRGQQVTLRCSPKSGHDTVSWYQQALGQGPQFIFQYYEEEERQRGNFPDRFSGHQFPNYSSELNVNALLLGDSALYLCASLTGGITEAFFGQGTRLTVV.

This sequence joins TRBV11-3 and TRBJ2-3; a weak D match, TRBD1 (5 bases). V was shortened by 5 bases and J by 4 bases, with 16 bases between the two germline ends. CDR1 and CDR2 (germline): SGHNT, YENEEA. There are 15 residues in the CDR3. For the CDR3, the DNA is TGTGCCAGCAGCCCTCGGACCCTGGGGCCAGATACGCAGTATTTT. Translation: CASSPRTLGPDTQYF.

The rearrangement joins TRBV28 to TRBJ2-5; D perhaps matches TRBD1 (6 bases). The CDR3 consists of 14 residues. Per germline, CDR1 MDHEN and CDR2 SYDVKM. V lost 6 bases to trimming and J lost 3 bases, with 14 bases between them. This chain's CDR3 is CASRIQAGEETQYF. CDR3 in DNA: TGTGCCAGCAGAATACAGGCAGGGGAAGAGACCCAGTACTTC.

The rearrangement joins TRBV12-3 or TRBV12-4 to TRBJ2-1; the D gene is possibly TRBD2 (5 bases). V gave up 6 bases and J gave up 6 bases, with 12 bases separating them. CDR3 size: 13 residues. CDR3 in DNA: TGTGCCAGCAGCTCCTCAGAGGGCAATGAGCAGTTCTTC. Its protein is CASSSSEGNEQFF.

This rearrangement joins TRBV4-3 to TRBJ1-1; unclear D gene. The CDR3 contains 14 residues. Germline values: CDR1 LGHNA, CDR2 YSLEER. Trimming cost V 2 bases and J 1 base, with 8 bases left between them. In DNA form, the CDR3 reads TGCGCCAGCAGCCAAATATTGGGGAACACTGAAGCTTTCTTT. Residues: CASSQILGNTEAFF.

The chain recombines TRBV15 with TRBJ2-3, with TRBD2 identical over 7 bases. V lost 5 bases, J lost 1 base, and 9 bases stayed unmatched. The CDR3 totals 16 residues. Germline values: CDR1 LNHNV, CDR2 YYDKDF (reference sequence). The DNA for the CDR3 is TGTGCCACCAGCCCCTGGGGGGGATTGGGCACAGATACGCAGTATTTT. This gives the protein CATSPWGGLGTDTQYF.

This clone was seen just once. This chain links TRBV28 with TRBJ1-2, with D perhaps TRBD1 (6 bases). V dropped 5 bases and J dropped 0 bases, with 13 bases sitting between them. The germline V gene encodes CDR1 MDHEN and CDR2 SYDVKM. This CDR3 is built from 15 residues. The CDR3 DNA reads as TGTGCCAGCAGTCCGTCGACAGGCACTAACTATGGCTACACCTTC. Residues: CASSPSTGTNYGYTF.

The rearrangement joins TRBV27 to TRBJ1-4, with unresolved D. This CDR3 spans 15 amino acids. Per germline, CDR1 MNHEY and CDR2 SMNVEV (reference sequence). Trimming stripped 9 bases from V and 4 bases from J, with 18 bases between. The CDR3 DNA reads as TGTGCCAGTTCCCCTGTGGTTAGCGATAATGAAAAACTGTTTTTT. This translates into CASSPVVSDNEKLFF.

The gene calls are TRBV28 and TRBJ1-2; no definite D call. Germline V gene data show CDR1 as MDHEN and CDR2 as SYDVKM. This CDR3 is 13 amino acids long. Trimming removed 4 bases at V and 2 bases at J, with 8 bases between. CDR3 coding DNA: TGTGCCAGCAGTTGGGAGAGGAACTATGGCTACACCTTC. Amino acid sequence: CASSWERNYGYTF.

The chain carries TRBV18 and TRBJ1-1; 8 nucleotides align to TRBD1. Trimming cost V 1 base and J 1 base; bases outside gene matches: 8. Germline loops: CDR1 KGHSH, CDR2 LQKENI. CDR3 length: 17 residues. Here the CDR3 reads CASSPLATGTGNTEAFF. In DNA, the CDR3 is TGTGCCAGCTCACCACTCGCAACCGGGACAGGGAACACTGAAGCTTTCTTT.

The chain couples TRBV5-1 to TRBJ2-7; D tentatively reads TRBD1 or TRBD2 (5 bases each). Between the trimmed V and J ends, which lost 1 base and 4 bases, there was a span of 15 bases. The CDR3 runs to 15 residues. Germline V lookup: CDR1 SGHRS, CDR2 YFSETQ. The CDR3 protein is CASSLIGTGAYEQYF. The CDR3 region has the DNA TGCGCCAGCAGCTTGATCGGGACCGGAGCTTACGAGCAGTACTTC.

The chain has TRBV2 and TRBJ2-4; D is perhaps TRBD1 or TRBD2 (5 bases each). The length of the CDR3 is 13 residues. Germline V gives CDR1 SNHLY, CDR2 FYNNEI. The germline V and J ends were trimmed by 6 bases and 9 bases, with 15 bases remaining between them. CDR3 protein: CASSGTPRGIQYF. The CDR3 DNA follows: TGTGCCAGCAGCGGGACCCCGCGTGGCATTCAGTACTTC.

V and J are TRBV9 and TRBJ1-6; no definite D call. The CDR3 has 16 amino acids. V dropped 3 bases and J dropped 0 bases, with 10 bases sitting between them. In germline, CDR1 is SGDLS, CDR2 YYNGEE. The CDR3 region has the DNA TGTGCCAGCAGCGCCCGCGGGATCTCCTATAATTCACCCCTCCACTTT. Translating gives CASSARGISYNSPLHF. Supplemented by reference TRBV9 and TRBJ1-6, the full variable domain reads DSGVTQTPKHLITATGQRVTLRCSPRSGDLSVYWYQQSLDQGLQFLIQYYNGEERAKGNILERFSAQQFPDLHSELNLSSLELGDSALYFCASSARGISYNSPLHFGNGTRLTVT.

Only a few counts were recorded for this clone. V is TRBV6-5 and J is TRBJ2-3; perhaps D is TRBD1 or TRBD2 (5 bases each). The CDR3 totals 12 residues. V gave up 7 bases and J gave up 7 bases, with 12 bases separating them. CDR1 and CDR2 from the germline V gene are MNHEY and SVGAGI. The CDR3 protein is CASNRDVNTQYF. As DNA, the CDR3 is TGTGCCAGCAATCGGGACGTGAATACGCAGTATTTT.

Here the CDR3 reads CASSLTRVLETQYF. The CDR3 nucleotides read TGTGCCAGCAGCTTGACTAGGGTCCTTGAGACCCAGTACTTC. V usage is TRBV5-8 and J usage is TRBJ2-5, with D perhaps matching TRBD2 (5 bases). The ends were cut back, 1 base at V and 5 bases at J, with 12 bases in the middle. The length of the CDR3 is 14 residues. Germline V gene sequence: CDR1 SGHTS, CDR2 YDEGEE.

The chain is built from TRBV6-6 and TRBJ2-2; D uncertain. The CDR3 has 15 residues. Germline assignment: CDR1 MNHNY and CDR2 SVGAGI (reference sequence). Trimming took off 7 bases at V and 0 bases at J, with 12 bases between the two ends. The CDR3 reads CASIQHQTNTGELFF. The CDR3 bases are TGTGCCAGCATCCAGCACCAAACGAACACCGGGGAGCTGTTTTTT.

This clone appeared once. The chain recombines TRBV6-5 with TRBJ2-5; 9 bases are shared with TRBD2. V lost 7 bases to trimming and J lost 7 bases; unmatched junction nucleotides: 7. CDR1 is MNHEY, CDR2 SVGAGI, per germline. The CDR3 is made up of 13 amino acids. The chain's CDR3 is CASTFSGGGTQYF. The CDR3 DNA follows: TGTGCCAGCACCTTTAGCGGGGGAGGGACCCAGTACTTC.

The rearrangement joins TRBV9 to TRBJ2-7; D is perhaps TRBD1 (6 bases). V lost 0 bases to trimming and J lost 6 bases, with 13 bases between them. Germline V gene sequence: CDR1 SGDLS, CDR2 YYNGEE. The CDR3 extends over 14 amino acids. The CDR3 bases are TGTGCCAGCAGCGTAGACGTCAGGGGTTCCGAGCAGTACTTC. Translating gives CASSVDVRGSEQYF. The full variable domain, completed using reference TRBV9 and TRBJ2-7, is DSGVTQTPKHLITATGQRVTLRCSPRSGDLSVYWYQQSLDQGLQFLIQYYNGEERAKGNILERFSAQQFPDLHSELNLSSLELGDSALYFCASSVDVRGSEQYFGPGTRLTVT.

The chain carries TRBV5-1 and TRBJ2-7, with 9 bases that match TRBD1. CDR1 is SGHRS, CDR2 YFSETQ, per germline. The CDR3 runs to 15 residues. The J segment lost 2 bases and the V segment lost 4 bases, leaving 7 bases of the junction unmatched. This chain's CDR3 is CASSRSGQGAYEQYF. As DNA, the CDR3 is TGCGCCAGCAGCCGGTCGGGACAGGGCGCCTACGAGCAGTACTTC. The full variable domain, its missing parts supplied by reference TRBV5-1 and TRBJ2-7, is KAGVTQTPRYLIKTRGQQVTLSCSPISGHRSVSWYQQTPGQGLQFLFEYFSETQRNKGNFPGRFSGRQFSNSRSEMNVSTLELGDSALYLCASSRSGQGAYEQYFGPGTRLTVT.

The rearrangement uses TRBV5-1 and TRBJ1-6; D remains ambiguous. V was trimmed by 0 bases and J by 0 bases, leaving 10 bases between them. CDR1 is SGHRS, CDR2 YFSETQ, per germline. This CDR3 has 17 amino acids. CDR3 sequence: CASSLEGRSSYNSPLHF. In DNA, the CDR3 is TGCGCCAGCAGCTTGGAAGGCAGGAGCTCCTATAATTCACCCCTCCACTTT.

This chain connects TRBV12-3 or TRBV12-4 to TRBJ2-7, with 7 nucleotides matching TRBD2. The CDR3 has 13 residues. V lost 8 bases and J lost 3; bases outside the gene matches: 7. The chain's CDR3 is CASGAGLYYEQYF. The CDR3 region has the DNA TGTGCCAGCGGGGCGGGACTATACTACGAGCAGTACTTC.

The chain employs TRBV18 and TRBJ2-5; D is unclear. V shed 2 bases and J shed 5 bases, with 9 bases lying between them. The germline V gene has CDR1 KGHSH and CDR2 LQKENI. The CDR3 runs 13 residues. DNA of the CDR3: TGTGCCAGCTCACCAGTGGTAGGTGAGACCCAGTACTTC. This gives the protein CASSPVVGETQYF.

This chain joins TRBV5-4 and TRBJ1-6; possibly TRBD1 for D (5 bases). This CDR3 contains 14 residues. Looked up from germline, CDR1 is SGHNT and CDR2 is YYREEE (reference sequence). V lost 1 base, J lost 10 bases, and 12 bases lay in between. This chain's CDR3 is CASSLRREGSPLHF. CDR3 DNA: TGTGCCAGCAGCTTGCGCAGGGAGGGATCACCCCTCCACTTT. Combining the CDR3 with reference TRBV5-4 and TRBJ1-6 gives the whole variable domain ETGVTQSPTHLIKTRGQQVTLRCSSQSGHNTVSWYQQALGQGPQFIFQYYREEENGRGNFPPRFSGLQFPNYSSELNVNALELDDSALYLCASSLRREGSPLHFGNGTRLTVT.

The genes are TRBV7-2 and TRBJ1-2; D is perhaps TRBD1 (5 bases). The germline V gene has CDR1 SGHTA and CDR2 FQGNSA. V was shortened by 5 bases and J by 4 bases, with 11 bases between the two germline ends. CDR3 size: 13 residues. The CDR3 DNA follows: TGTGCCAGCAGCCGAGGAGGGGTCTATGGCTACACCTTC. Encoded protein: CASSRGGVYGYTF. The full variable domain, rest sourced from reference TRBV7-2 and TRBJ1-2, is GAGVSQSPSNKVTEKGKDVELRCDPISGHTALYWYRQSLGQGLEFLIYFQGNSAPDKSGLPSDRFSAERTGGSVSTLTIQRTQQEDSAVYLCASSRGGVYGYTFGSGTRLTVV.